A selection of T cell receptor beta chains follows, all from one sample in a study of T cells in Graves' hyperthyroidism and ophthalmopathy. TCRdb re-derived calls from the multiplex PCR reads in MiXCR, one entry per CDR3 protein. The data hold hundreds of thousands of distinct CDR3 sequences, with 14% observed a single time. Sequencing was performed on blood. All receptors come from a woman under 30 with Graves' hyperthyroidism. The CDR3 runs from the conserved cysteine through the conserved F or W. The D gene is left open where the match is weak. Size is stated for part of the rows, as once, few or many counts, or as a class when the clone is expanded.

size | D | J | V | DNA | CDR3
many | - | TRBJ1-2 | TRBV2 | TGTGCCAGCACGCTTCTCTATGGCTACACCTTC | CASTLLYGYTF
- | - | TRBJ1-3 | TRBV9 | TGTGCCAGCAGCGGGCAAAAGGACATCCCTCGAAACACCATATATTTT | CASSGQKDIPRNTIYF
few | - | TRBJ2-3 | TRBV20-1 | TGCAGTGCTCGGGACACCCGCACAGATACGCAGTATTTT | CSARDTRTDTQYF
- | - | TRBJ2-3 | TRBV19 | TGTGCCAGTAGTCTCGCAATAGGGGGAGTATCCCTAGATACGCAGTATTTT | CASSLAIGGVSLDTQYF
many | TRBD2 | TRBJ2-1 | TRBV7-8 | TGTGCCAGCAGCTCCCGGACTAGCGGAGAAGGGAATGAGCAGTTCTTC | CASSSRTSGEGNEQFF
few | TRBD2 | TRBJ2-1 | TRBV28 | TGTGCCAGCAGCCCCTGGAGTCCCAGCGGGAGCTCTATTGAGCAGTTCTTC | CASSPWSPSGSSIEQFF
many | - | TRBJ1-2 | TRBV2 | TGTGCCAGCAGTGAGCGGGCTCGCTATGGCTACACCTTC | CASSERARYGYTF
many | - | TRBJ2-1 | TRBV12-3/TRBV12-4 | TGTGCCAGCAGTCCCCACCCCGCCTACAATGAGCAGTTCTTC | CASSPHPAYNEQFF
many | - | TRBJ1-1 | TRBV2 | TGTGCCAGCAACCCCCGGCAAGGGAACACTGAAGCTTTCTTT | CASNPRQGNTEAFF
many | TRBD1 | TRBJ2-1 | TRBV6-1 | TGTGCCAGCAGTTCGACAGGGCCCTACAATGAGCAGTTCTTC | CASSSTGPYNEQFF
many | - | TRBJ1-2 | TRBV27 | TGTGCCAGCAGTCGCCAAGAGACCCCCTACTATGGCTACACCTTC | CASSRQETPYYGYTF
many | TRBD2 | TRBJ2-1 | TRBV12-3/TRBV12-4 | TGTGCCAGCAGTTTAGCCCTACTAGCGGTCTACAATGAGCAGTTCTTC | CASSLALLAVYNEQFF
many | - | TRBJ1-4 | TRBV6-6 | TGTGCCAGCAGTTACCAGGGGACAACTAATGAAAAACTGTTTTTT | CASSYQGTTNEKLFF
many | - | TRBJ2-2 | TRBV20-1 | TGCAGTGCTCCAGGGGATACCGGGGAGCTGTTTTTT | CSAPGDTGELFF
many | TRBD1 | TRBJ1-1 | TRBV29-1 | TGCAGCGTTGAATCAGGGGGGCCAGGAGCTTTCTTT | CSVESGGPGAFF
many | - | TRBJ2-7 | TRBV18 | TGTGCCAGCTCACCGGGAACAGGGTTTGAGCAGTACTTC | CASSPGTGFEQYF
- | - | TRBJ2-7 | TRBV5-1 | TGCGCCAGCAGCTTGGACGGGGGAAGAGAGCAGTACTTC | CASSLDGGREQYF
- | - | TRBJ1-5 | TRBV4-1 | TGCGCCAGCAGCCCATCGGGGACATTCTATCAGCCCCAGCATTTT | CASSPSGTFYQPQHF
few | - | TRBJ1-6 | TRBV7-9 | TGTGCCAGCAGCGCGGGCCTCCAGACCCTCCACTTT | CASSAGLQTLHF
few | - | TRBJ1-2 | TRBV30 | TGTGCCTGGAGTGCACAGCTCTATGGCTACACCTTC | CAWSAQLYGYTF